This TCR beta chain was recovered during a study of T-cell reconstitution after alpha-beta-depleted transplantation in children. This clonotype was found a few times. TCRbeta library construction was performed incorporating unique molecular identifiers. Via MiXCR, TCRdb re-called the PCR reads, giving one row per CDR3 protein. In the table there are around 960,000 distinct CDR3 sequences, about 31% of which are singletons. The V end lost 5 bases, the J end lost 4 bases, and 16 bases lay between the germline ends. In germline, CDR1 is SGHRS, CDR2 YFSETQ. The length of the CDR3 is 15 residues. The sequence was obtained from a boy less than two years old who had a stem cell transplant for SCID, so the T cells may come from the graft donor. The chain combines TRBV5-1 with TRBJ2-1; possibly TRBD1 for D (6 bases). The sequencing here drew on PBMCs, mostly from graft donor cells, taken 360 days after TCRalphabeta/CD19-depleted stem cell transplant. CDR3 nucleotides: TGCGCCAGCAGTGCTCAGGGACACACATACAATGAGCAGTTCTTC. Its translation: CASSAQGHTYNEQFF.